This T cell receptor (beta chain) is drawn from a study of T cell responses to AZD1222 COVID-19 vaccine. Study as a whole: Analysis merged second doses at about 4 or about 12 weeks.

Per germline, CDR1 SGHAT and CDR2 FQNNGV. Trimming removed 0 bases at V and 8 bases at J, with 16 bases between. The CDR3 has 16 residues. Study-wide results and limits: A mostly white British donor set with more females was recruited, and clonal diversity was possibly underestimated. CD4 TCRs associated with vaccination spanned spike, dominating at 160-218 and 743-854.

Produced via immunoSEQ multiplex PCR; TCRdb's table is partial and in-frame only. The sample yields 65,000 to 80,000 clones, approximately 86% seen once. Regarding this clone: Its antigen is not identified.

Sequenced material: peripheral blood, taken on day 0 of AZD1222 vaccination. This clonotype was sampled from an adult in good health. V gene TRBV11-2 combines with J gene TRBJ1-4; no firm D call. CDR3 amino acids: CASSLEPSGLREKLFF. For the CDR3, the DNA is TGTGCCAGCAGCTTAGAGCCATCAGGTCTCAGAGAAAAACTGTTTTTT.